These 22 T cell receptor beta chains share one sample of origin, sequenced in a study of OX40 agonist ivuxolimab in advanced cancers. This table comes from immunoSEQ multiplex PCR, and its TCRdb copy is limited to in-frame clones, with some not included. The sample shows 65,000 to 80,000 clones, roughly four fifths of them seen only once. Specimen: CD4+ or CD8+ T cells sorted from blood, collected in a trial of the OX40 agonist ivuxolimab. All receptors come from an adult with an advanced solid tumor such as melanoma, head and neck, liver or kidney cancer.

V gene TRBV6-1 combines with J gene TRBJ2-3; D possibly corresponds to TRBD1 (5 bases). This CDR3 has 15 residues. Trimming left V 7 bases short and J 4 bases short, with 18 bases between. Germline lookup yields CDR1 MNHNS and CDR2 SASEGT. The DNA of the CDR3 is TGTGCCAGCATAGGAAAGAACTTAGGGGCAGATACGCAGTATTTT. Amino acids: CASIGKNLGADTQYF.

The chain carries TRBV6-1 and TRBJ2-5; D remains unclear. Trimming removed 4 bases at V and 2 bases at J, with 8 bases between. Germline values: CDR1 MNHNS, CDR2 SASEGT. The CDR3 runs 13 residues. The CDR3 DNA reads TGTGCCAGCAGTGTGTTAGGTCAAGAGACCCAGTACTTC. Translation gives CASSVLGQETQYF.

The J gene is TRBJ2-7, the V gene TRBV21-1; TRBD2 was called by the table and not checked on the DNA. TRBV21-1 is shown as a pseudogene. CDR3 length: 17 residues. The CDR3 spells CADGALICGRGSYEQYF. CDR3 DNA: TGTGCCGACGGAGCATTAATTTGCGGGAGGGGTTCCTACGAGCAGTACTTC.

V is TRBV6-5 and J is TRBJ2-5; no clear D gene. Germline-derived CDR1 and CDR2 are MNHEY and SVGAGI. With 0 bases removed from V and 5 bases from J, the gap between germline ends came to 13 bases. The CDR3 is 15 amino acids. Here the CDR3 DNA reads TGTGCCAGCAGTTACTCAGCCGACACATGGGAGACCCAGTACTTC. Translation gives CASSYSADTWETQYF.

This chain joins TRBV5-1 and TRBJ2-2; the D gene is possibly TRBD2 (6 bases). Trimming pared 0 bases from V and 4 bases from J, leaving 10 bases between. This CDR3 spans 15 amino acids. Looked up from germline, CDR1 is SGHRS and CDR2 is YFSETQ. The CDR3 sequence: CASSLGQTSTGELFF. The CDR3 DNA follows: TGCGCCAGCAGCTTGGGGCAGACTAGCACCGGGGAGCTGTTTTTT.

This rearrangement joins TRBV7-9 to TRBJ2-7; a possible D gene is TRBD1 (6 bases). Germline V gene data show CDR1 as SEHNR and CDR2 as FQNEAQ (reference sequence). The V gene lost 5 bases and the J gene lost 11 bases, with 13 bases spanning the gap. The CDR3 contains 11 residues. The CDR3 loop is CASSLGTMKYF. The CDR3 region has the DNA TGTGCCAGCAGCCTTGGGACAATGAAGTACTTC.

This clone ranks as medium-sized (0.01 to 0.1%). J is TRBJ2-7 and V is TRBV2; 8 bases line up with TRBD1. This CDR3 has 13 residues. V dropped 10 bases and J dropped 3; count of bases not matched to a gene: 8. Germline V gives CDR1 SNHLY, CDR2 FYNNEI. The CDR3 bases are TGTGCCACACAGGGACAGGAATACTACGAGCAGTACTTC. Its translation: CATQGQEYYEQYF.

The V gene is TRBV21-1, the J gene TRBJ2-7. TRBV21-1 represents a pseudogene. There are 14 residues in the CDR3. The DNA of the CDR3 is TGTGCCAGCAGCAAAGGACGCTGCACCTACGAGCAGTACGTC. Translating gives CASSKGRCTYEQYV.

V gene TRBV2 combines with J gene TRBJ2-1; maybe TRBD2 (5 bases). V was clipped by 6 bases and J by 4 bases, with 10 bases between them. The CDR3 covers 13 residues. Germline-derived CDR1 and CDR2 are SNHLY and FYNNEI. The chain's CDR3 is CASRGAEYNEQFF. The CDR3 bases are TGTGCCAGCAGGGGAGCGGAGTACAATGAGCAGTTCTTC.

The V and J genes are TRBV20-1 and TRBJ2-1, with D unresolved. Trimming pared 5 bases from V and 10 bases from J, leaving 9 bases between. Germline CDR1 and CDR2: DFQATT and SNEGSKA (reference sequence). The CDR3 runs 10 residues. The CDR3 region is CSAYVAEQFF. The CDR3 DNA follows: TGCAGTGCTTATGTGGCCGAGCAGTTCTTC.

This clone was seen at least ten times. V and J are TRBV4-3 and TRBJ1-3; unclear D gene. V gave up 0 bases and J gave up 0 bases, with 24 bases separating them. The V gene's germline CDR1 is LGHNA and CDR2 YSLEER. The CDR3 length is 21 residues. The chain's CDR3 is CASSQDLPGGQHLFSGNTIYF. The CDR3 nucleotides are TGCGCCAGCAGCCAAGATCTTCCGGGCGGGCAGCACTTATTCTCTGGAAACACCATATATTTT.

The chain carries TRBV6-5 and TRBJ2-7; 7 nucleotides align to TRBD1. V trimming: 4 bases; J trimming: 3 bases; junction bases outside the gene matches: 6. Germline CDR1 and CDR2: MNHEY and SVGAGI. The CDR3 is 14 residues long. Written as DNA, the CDR3 is TGTGCCAGCAGTTCCAGGGACAGAGACTACGAGCAGTACGTC. Its protein is CASSSRDRDYEQYV.

The chain joins TRBV7-8 to TRBJ1-6, with 7 bases that match TRBD1. From germline, CDR1 is SGHVS and CDR2 FQNEAQ. This CDR3 comprises 14 residues. Trimming at V came to 4 bases and at J to 4 bases, leaving 1 base not matched to a gene. The CDR3 region is CASSSQGYNSPLHF. DNA of the CDR3: TGTGCCAGCAGCTCACAGGGGTATAATTCACCCCTCCACTTT.

The chain combines TRBV6-1 with TRBJ1-5; TRBD1 aligns across 8 bases. Germline CDR1 MNHNS, CDR2 SASEGT. The CDR3 loop spans 14 amino acids. The trim removed 4 bases at V and 5 bases at J, leaving 4 bases unmatched. The CDR3 reads CASSVTGGDQPQHF. CDR3 in DNA: TGTGCCAGCAGTGTCACAGGGGGTGATCAGCCCCAGCATTTT.

V and J are TRBV10-2 and TRBJ2-7; 10 bases are a match to TRBD2. Germline values: CDR1 WSHSY, CDR2 SAAADI. The V segment lost 10 bases and the J segment 1 base; nucleotides outside the gene matches: 4. The CDR3 extends over 13 amino acids. CDR3 bases: TGCGCCATTTCTAGCGGGGGATCCTACGAGCAGTACTTC. Protein sequence: CAISSGGSYEQYF.

The chain combines TRBV2 with TRBJ1-5; 8 nucleotides align to TRBD1. The V gene end was trimmed by 3 bases and the J gene end by 10 bases; junction bases not matched to a gene: 11. The germline gives CDR1 SNHLY, CDR2 FYNNEI. This CDR3 contains 15 residues. The CDR3, as DNA: TGTGCCAGCAGTGATAGGGGGACAGGTTACTCCCCCCAGCATTTT. Translated: CASSDRGTGYSPQHF.

In DNA, the CDR3 is TGTGCCAGCAGGATCGAGACAGGGAGCTATGGCTACACCTTC. This encodes CASRIETGSYGYTF. The chain is built from TRBV2 and TRBJ1-2, with TRBD1 matching 7 bases. V trimming: 6 bases; J trimming: 4 bases; junction bases outside the gene matches: 8. The length of the CDR3 is 14 residues. Looked up from germline, CDR1 is SNHLY and CDR2 is FYNNEI.

The chain links TRBV29-1 to TRBJ2-1; 7 bases agree with TRBD1. This CDR3 comprises 14 residues. Losses at the gene ends were 3 bases for V and 8 bases for J; bases not matched to a gene: 10. Germline V gene data show CDR1 as SQVTM and CDR2 as ANQGSEA. The CDR3 DNA reads TGCAGCGTTGATAGGGGACAGTCCCTCGATGAGCAGTTCTTC. Translated, it gives CSVDRGQSLDEQFF.

J is TRBJ1-6 and V is TRBV2; no reliable D call. This CDR3 spans 14 amino acids. The V gene's germline CDR1 is SNHLY and CDR2 FYNNEI. Trimming cost V 7 bases and J 0 bases, with 7 bases left between them. CDR3 loop: CASTTSSYNSPLHF. DNA of the CDR3: TGTGCCAGCACGACCAGCTCCTATAATTCACCCCTCCACTTT.

V is TRBV5-1 and J is TRBJ1-1; tentative D call: TRBD1 (5 bases). Germline V CDR1 and CDR2: SGHRS, YFSETQ. Trimming took 2 bases from V and 7 from J, leaving 9 bases between them. The CDR3 is 12 amino acids. For the CDR3, the DNA is TGCGCCAGCAGCTTTCGGGGGGGTGAAGCTTTCTTT. Translating it yields CASSFRGGEAFF.

The rearrangement links TRBV27 to TRBJ2-1, with 13 bases aligning to TRBD2. Per germline, CDR1 MNHEY and CDR2 SMNVEV (reference sequence). Losses at the gene ends were 6 bases for V and 10 bases for J; bases not matched to a gene: 9. The CDR3 contains 15 residues. The CDR3 loop is CASSSGTSGIREQFF. The CDR3 DNA reads TGTGCCAGCAGCTCCGGGACTAGCGGGATAAGAGAGCAGTTCTTC.

This chain connects TRBV5-1 to TRBJ2-1; no reliable D call. This CDR3 has 14 residues. The germline V and J ends were trimmed by 0 bases and 4 bases, with 8 bases remaining between them. From germline, CDR1 is SGHRS and CDR2 YFSETQ. DNA for the CDR3: TGCGCCAGCAGCTTGGCTTCTAGTTACAATGAGCAGTTCTTC. It is translated as CASSLASSYNEQFF.